These T cell receptor beta chains were read from a single sample in a study of cytotoxic CD8 clonotypes in ibrutinib-treated CLL. The method was immunoSEQ multiplex PCR; TCRdb's version includes in-frame clones alone and lacks a portion of them. The sample consists of roughly 220,000 clones, about 75% of them appearing once. The material was PBMCs, obtained after 12 months of ibrutinib treatment. The receptor set was obtained from a human donor with chronic lymphocytic leukemia. Each CDR3 is given with its conserved first and last residue. A D gene is named only where the DNA matches it firmly. Where a row states a size, it is once, few, many or the class of an expanded clone; other rows omit it.

abundance: once; v_gene: TRBV6-5; d_gene: -; j_gene: TRBJ2-6; CDR3nt: TGTGCCAGCAGTACCCAGTTGGAGGCCAACGTCCTGACTTTC; CDR3aa: CASSTQLEANVLTF
abundance: -; v_gene: TRBV9; d_gene: TRBD1; j_gene: TRBJ1-1; CDR3nt: TGTGCCAGCAGCCCAAGGACAGGTGTTAACACTGAAGCTTTCTTT; CDR3aa: CASSPRTGVNTEAFF
abundance: few; v_gene: TRBV27; d_gene: TRBD1; j_gene: TRBJ1-2; CDR3nt: TGTGCCAGCAGTTTCCGTCAGGGGGCAGTGGTCTATGGCTACACCTTC; CDR3aa: CASSFRQGAVVYGYTF
abundance: -; v_gene: TRBV30; d_gene: -; j_gene: TRBJ1-5; CDR3nt: TGTGCCTGGAGAGGCGAGGCCAATCAGCCCCAGCATTTT; CDR3aa: CAWRGEANQPQHF
abundance: few; v_gene: TRBV18; d_gene: TRBD2; j_gene: TRBJ2-7; CDR3nt: TGTGCCAGCTCACTGGGACTAGCTACCGAGCAGTACTTC; CDR3aa: CASSLGLATEQYF
abundance: -; v_gene: TRBV7-2; d_gene: TRBD2; j_gene: TRBJ2-1; CDR3nt: TGTGCCAGCAGCCCCGGGACTAGCGGTTCCAATGAGCAGTTCTTC; CDR3aa: CASSPGTSGSNEQFF
abundance: -; v_gene: TRBV30; d_gene: -; j_gene: TRBJ1-4; CDR3nt: TGTGCCTCGAGGTTATGGGGATCTAATGAAAAACTGTTTTTT; CDR3aa: CASRLWGSNEKLFF
abundance: -; v_gene: TRBV5-1; d_gene: TRBD2; j_gene: TRBJ2-2; CDR3nt: TGCGCCAGCAGCCCCGCTGGGGGGGACACCGGGGAGCTGTTTTTT; CDR3aa: CASSPAGGDTGELFF
abundance: -; v_gene: TRBV30; d_gene: -; j_gene: TRBJ1-5; CDR3nt: TGTGCCTGGACCCCCCGGGGAGGGGGAAGCAATCAGCCCCAGCATTTT; CDR3aa: CAWTPRGGGSNQPQHF
abundance: -; v_gene: TRBV4-1; d_gene: TRBD2; j_gene: TRBJ2-1; CDR3nt: TGCGCCAGCAGCCAATTAGCGGGGGGGATAAACAATGAGCAGTTCTTC; CDR3aa: CASSQLAGGINNEQFF
abundance: -; v_gene: TRBV2; d_gene: -; j_gene: TRBJ2-1; CDR3nt: TGTGCCAGCAGTGGCAATGGCGGCCCACAGGATGAGCAGTTCTTC; CDR3aa: CASSGNGGPQDEQFF
abundance: -; v_gene: TRBV19; d_gene: -; j_gene: TRBJ1-2; CDR3nt: TGTGCCAGTAGTATAGGGGGCGGCGATGGCTACACCTTC; CDR3aa: CASSIGGGDGYTF
abundance: many; v_gene: TRBV2; d_gene: -; j_gene: TRBJ2-7; CDR3nt: TGTGCCAGCACTCTAGGACTTATCTCCTACGAGCAGTACTTC; CDR3aa: CASTLGLISYEQYF
abundance: -; v_gene: TRBV28; d_gene: -; j_gene: TRBJ1-1; CDR3nt: TGTGCCAGCAGTTCAGCATCCAGGGTTGGGGGCACTGAAGCTTTCTTT; CDR3aa: CASSSASRVGGTEAFF
abundance: -; v_gene: TRBV5-6; d_gene: -; j_gene: TRBJ1-2; CDR3nt: TGTGCCAGCAGCTTGGACAGGGTAGGTGGCTACACCTTC; CDR3aa: CASSLDRVGGYTF
abundance: -; v_gene: TRBV4-1; d_gene: -; j_gene: TRBJ2-7; CDR3nt: TGCGCCAGCAGCCCCAGATACAGCTACGAGCAGTACTTC; CDR3aa: CASSPRYSYEQYF
abundance: -; v_gene: TRBV6-5; d_gene: -; j_gene: TRBJ1-3; CDR3nt: TGTGCCAGCAGTCAACACGAATTCTCTGGAAACACCATATATTTT; CDR3aa: CASSQHEFSGNTIYF
abundance: -; v_gene: TRBV5-4; d_gene: -; j_gene: TRBJ1-1; CDR3nt: TGTGCCAGCAGCCAAGTCGTTACGGGAACTGAAGCTTTCTTT; CDR3aa: CASSQVVTGTEAFF
abundance: -; v_gene: TRBV6-1; d_gene: -; j_gene: TRBJ1-5; CDR3nt: TGTGCCAGCAGTGAGCTGTCAGTCTTAAGCAATCAGCCCCAGCATTTT; CDR3aa: CASSELSVLSNQPQHF
abundance: few; v_gene: TRBV7-7; d_gene: TRBD2; j_gene: TRBJ2-3; CDR3nt: TGTGCTAGCAGCCTCCGCGGGAGGTCGGATACGCAGTATTTT; CDR3aa: CASSLRGRSDTQYF
abundance: -; v_gene: TRBV19; d_gene: TRBD1; j_gene: TRBJ1-1; CDR3nt: TGTGCCACCTGCTGGGGACAGGGAGTCACTGAAGCTTTCTTT; CDR3aa: CATCWGQGVTEAFF
abundance: -; v_gene: TRBV2; d_gene: TRBD1; j_gene: TRBJ2-7; CDR3nt: TGTGCCAGCAGCGGACAGGCCACTCCGGAGGCGGAGCAGTACTTC; CDR3aa: CASSGQATPEAEQYF
abundance: -; v_gene: TRBV11-2; d_gene: -; j_gene: TRBJ1-5; CDR3nt: TGTGCCAGCAGCTTTAGCAATCAGCCCCAGCATTTT; CDR3aa: CASSFSNQPQHF
abundance: once; v_gene: TRBV5-1; d_gene: TRBD1; j_gene: TRBJ1-1; CDR3nt: TGCGCCAGCAGCCCGCCCGGGACAGGAGGAACTGAAGCTTTCTTT; CDR3aa: CASSPPGTGGTEAFF
abundance: few; v_gene: TRBV4-1; d_gene: -; j_gene: TRBJ1-1; CDR3nt: TGCGCCAGCAGCCTGCGGGGGGCTGACACTGAAGCTTTCTTT; CDR3aa: CASSLRGADTEAFF
abundance: once; v_gene: TRBV7-2; d_gene: TRBD1; j_gene: TRBJ2-7; CDR3nt: TGTGCCAGCAGCTCAGCGGCGGGACAGGGGTACGAGCAGTACTTC; CDR3aa: CASSSAAGQGYEQYF
abundance: -; v_gene: TRBV28; d_gene: TRBD1; j_gene: TRBJ1-4; CDR3nt: TGTGCCAGCAACTTGGACAGGGTGAATGAAAAACTGTTTTTT; CDR3aa: CASNLDRVNEKLFF
abundance: once; v_gene: TRBV6-5; d_gene: -; j_gene: TRBJ1-5; CDR3nt: TGTGCCAGCAGTTACCAGACGGGGGATCAGCCCCAGCATTTT; CDR3aa: CASSYQTGDQPQHF
abundance: few; v_gene: TRBV7-2; d_gene: -; j_gene: TRBJ1-1; CDR3nt: TGTGCCAGCAGCTTCGTCGTGAGAGGTGGCGTAGAAGCTTTCTTT; CDR3aa: CASSFVVRGGVEAFF
abundance: -; v_gene: TRBV7-2; d_gene: TRBD2; j_gene: TRBJ2-2; CDR3nt: TGTGCCAGCAGCTTAGGCAGGGGAAGCGGGAGGGCCCCCGGGGAGCTGTTTTTT; CDR3aa: CASSLGRGSGRAPGELFF
abundance: -; v_gene: TRBV25-1; d_gene: -; j_gene: TRBJ1-1; CDR3nt: TGTGCCAGCAGTGAATTCGGGTCTAGGAACACTGAAGCTTTCTTT; CDR3aa: CASSEFGSRNTEAFF
abundance: -; v_gene: TRBV9; d_gene: -; j_gene: TRBJ2-2; CDR3nt: TGTGCCAGCAGCGGGCGACAGGAGAACACCGGGGAGCTGTTTTTT; CDR3aa: CASSGRQENTGELFF
abundance: -; v_gene: TRBV18; d_gene: -; j_gene: TRBJ1-6; CDR3nt: TGTGCCAGCTCGCAAACACCGACCCTAGGTCATTCACCCCTCCACTTT; CDR3aa: CASSQTPTLGHSPLHF
abundance: -; v_gene: TRBV6-5; d_gene: TRBD2; j_gene: TRBJ2-3; CDR3nt: TGTGCCACCTCTGCCGGGAGGGGAAATACGCAGTATTTT; CDR3aa: CATSAGRGNTQYF
abundance: -; v_gene: TRBV6-5; d_gene: TRBD1; j_gene: TRBJ1-5; CDR3nt: TGTGCCAGCAGTACAGGGGTGGGCAATCAGCCCCAGCATTTT; CDR3aa: CASSTGVGNQPQHF
abundance: -; v_gene: TRBV9; d_gene: -; j_gene: TRBJ2-7; CDR3nt: TGTGCCAGCAGCCCACGTAGGGACAACTACGAGCAGTACTTC; CDR3aa: CASSPRRDNYEQYF
abundance: -; v_gene: TRBV4-3; d_gene: TRBD2; j_gene: TRBJ2-7; CDR3nt: TGCGCCAGCAGCCAACACAGCGGGAGTTACGAGCAGTACTTC; CDR3aa: CASSQHSGSYEQYF
abundance: -; v_gene: TRBV5-1; d_gene: -; j_gene: TRBJ1-1; CDR3nt: TGCGCCAGCAGCTTGGGGGAGAACACTGAAGCTTTCTTT; CDR3aa: CASSLGENTEAFF
abundance: -; v_gene: TRBV6-6; d_gene: TRBD1; j_gene: TRBJ1-5; CDR3nt: TGTGCCAGCAGCAGGGACAGGGGAAGCAATCAGCCCCAGCATTTT; CDR3aa: CASSRDRGSNQPQHF
abundance: -; v_gene: TRBV5-1; d_gene: -; j_gene: TRBJ1-6; CDR3nt: TGCGCCAGCAGTTTCGAAATTAATTCACCCCTCCACTTT; CDR3aa: CASSFEINSPLHF